This entry describes one T cell receptor (beta chain). Its matching antigen is unknown. The data were obtained in a study of post-analysis software for immune sequencing data. Study background: Multiple sclerosis in the patients followed relapsing-remitting, secondary progressive and progressive-relapsing courses. Whole-study findings and limits: Elevated frequency relative to controls characterized four to six TRBV segments in patients, TRBV5-6, TRBV5-1 and TRBV20-1 among them.

The CDR3 runs to 14 residues. Germline CDR1 SGHRS, CDR2 YFSETQ. Tagging with unique molecular identifiers was a feature of the TCR beta cDNA libraries. TCRdb recomputed calls from the PCR reads with MiXCR, one row per CDR3 protein. Here the sample spans 170,000 or so distinct CDR3 sequences, approximately 30% being singletons. The receptor's source is a girl aged 10 to 17 with multiple sclerosis. Source material: blood. The rearrangement joins TRBV5-1 to TRBJ2-4, with a weak D call TRBD2 (6 bases). The J call may not be correct, given that the DNA end is closer to TRBJ2-1. In DNA form, the CDR3 reads TGCGCCAGCAGCTTGTTTCAGGGAGGAAGCATTCAGTTCTTC. Translating gives CASSLFQGGSIQFF.